Each of the 9 T cell receptor beta chains below was sequenced from the same sample in a study of blood T cell repertoires in COVID-19. Sequencing was performed with immunoSEQ multiplex PCR; in TCRdb, only in-frame clones are kept and a portion is missing. The sample shows over 250,000 clones, roughly nine tenths of them seen only once. Sequenced input: PBMCs or T cells enriched from blood (not recorded which). Receptors originate from a man aged 60-69 years who had recovered from COVID-19.

V gene TRBV13 combines with J gene TRBJ2-6; D call uncertain. Germline V CDR1 and CDR2: PRHDT, FYEKMQ (reference sequence). The CDR3 sequence is 20 residues long. Trimming removed 2 bases at V and 0 bases at J, with 20 bases between. The CDR3 protein is CASSLSFTNIKNSGANVLTF. The CDR3, as DNA: TGTGCCAGCAGCTTATCTTTTACGAACATCAAGAACTCTGGGGCCAACGTCCTGACTTTC.

The V and J genes are TRBV5-6 and TRBJ2-5, with TRBD2 identical over 11 bases. With V trimmed by 3 bases and J by 4 bases, 8 bases remained unmatched. This CDR3 is 16 amino acids long. Per the germline V gene, CDR1 is SGHDT and CDR2 is YYEEEE. The CDR3 is CASSYRVAGGRETQYF. CDR3 DNA: TGTGCCAGCAGCTATCGAGTAGCGGGAGGGAGAGAGACCCAGTACTTC.

The gene calls are TRBV15 and TRBJ2-1; 8 bases map to TRBD2. This CDR3 is built from 15 residues. V trimming: 2 bases; J trimming: 3 bases; junction bases outside the gene matches: 3. The germline CDR1 and CDR2 sequences are LNHNV and YYDKDF (reference sequence). CDR3 sequence (DNA): TGTGCCACCAGCAGATCCGGGACTAGCTACAATGAGCAGTTCTTC. Encoded protein: CATSRSGTSYNEQFF.

The chain combines TRBV11-3 with TRBJ2-2; D unresolved. V was cut by 0 bases and J by 7 bases, with 3 bases left in between. This CDR3 is built from 12 residues. Germline V gene lookup returns CDR1 SGHNT and CDR2 YENEEA. The CDR3 sequence: CASSLDSGELFF. Here the CDR3 DNA reads TGTGCCAGCAGCTTAGATAGCGGGGAGCTGTTTTTT.

The count of this clone is one. As DNA, the CDR3 is TGTGCCAGCAGCCCGCTGGGGAGCGGGAGCCCCAATGAGCAGTTCTTC. Protein: CASSPLGSGSPNEQFF. The chain uses TRBV5-4 and TRBJ2-1, with 8 bases fitting TRBD2. Germline values: CDR1 SGHNT, CDR2 YYREEE (reference sequence). The CDR3 is 16 residues long. The ends lost 4 bases at V and 6 bases at J; junction bases unmatched: 12.

The V gene is TRBV4-3, the J gene TRBJ2-3; 9 positions agree with TRBD1. The CDR3 is 15 amino acids. Trimming took 2 bases from V and 1 from J; bases not matched to a gene: 1. Germline values: CDR1 LGHNA, CDR2 YSLEER. CDR3 coding DNA: TGCGCCAGCAGCCAACGGGACAGGGGCACAGATACGCAGTATTTT. Translated: CASSQRDRGTDTQYF.

V gene TRBV30 combines with J gene TRBJ2-3, with D possibly being TRBD1 (6 bases). The V end was cut by 7 bases, the J end by 7 bases, with 21 bases between. The CDR3 is 14 amino acids. Germline CDR1 reads GTSNPN; CDR2 reads SVGIG (reference sequence). The CDR3 coding sequence is TGTGCCTCAAATACAGGGCAGCTCACGAATACGCAGTATTTT. The encoded protein is CASNTGQLTNTQYF.

The chain links TRBV2 to TRBJ2-7, with a possible D match to TRBD1 (6 bases). The CDR3 sequence is 13 residues long. The V end was cut by 7 bases, the J end by 2 bases, with 12 bases between. Germline lookup yields CDR1 SNHLY and CDR2 FYNNEI. The CDR3 sequence is CASNQGQTYEQYF. The CDR3 nucleotides are TGTGCCAGCAACCAAGGACAGACCTACGAGCAGTACTTC.

The chain's CDR3 is CASSHRQGAGIEKLFF. CDR3 DNA sequence: TGTGCCAGCAGCCACAGACAGGGGGCTGGGATAGAAAAACTGTTTTTT. The V gene is TRBV5-6, the J gene TRBJ1-4, with 10 bases fitting TRBD1. Germline CDR1 reads SGHDT; CDR2 reads YYEEEE. The CDR3 consists of 16 residues. The V and J ends lost 4 bases and 8 bases, in that order; junction bases with no gene match: 11.